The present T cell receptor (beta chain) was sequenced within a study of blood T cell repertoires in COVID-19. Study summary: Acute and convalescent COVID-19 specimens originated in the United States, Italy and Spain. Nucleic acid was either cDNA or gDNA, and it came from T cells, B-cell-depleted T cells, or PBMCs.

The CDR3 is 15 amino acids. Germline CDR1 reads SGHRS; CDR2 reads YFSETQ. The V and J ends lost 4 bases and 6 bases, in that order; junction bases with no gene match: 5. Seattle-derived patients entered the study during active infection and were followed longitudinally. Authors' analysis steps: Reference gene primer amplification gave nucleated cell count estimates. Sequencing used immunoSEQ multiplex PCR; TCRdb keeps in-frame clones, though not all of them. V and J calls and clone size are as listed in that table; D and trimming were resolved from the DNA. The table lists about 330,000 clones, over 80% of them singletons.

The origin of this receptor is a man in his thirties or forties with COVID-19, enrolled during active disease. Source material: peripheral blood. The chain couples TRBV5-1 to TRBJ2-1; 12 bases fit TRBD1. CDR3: CASSLGQGAFNEQFF. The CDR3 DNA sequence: TGCGCCAGCAGCCTGGGACAGGGGGCGTTCAATGAGCAGTTCTTC.